These 2 T cell receptor beta chains were sequenced from one sample in a study of regulatory T cells in long-lasting Graves disease. CDR3-region Arm-PCR and iRepertoire HTBI primers produced the TCR beta libraries. TCRdb re-called the multiplex PCR reads through MiXCR, storing one row per CDR3 protein. The sample includes about 660,000 distinct CDR3 sequences, 30% seen only once; the top ten take 40% to 50%. Time point meaning: persistent/refractory GD, antithyroid drugs over 5 years with positive TRAb. The TCR library was made from RNA that had been extracted from PBMCs in TRIzol. The material was peripheral blood mononuclear cells (PBMCs), obtained when the disease was refractory, from a patient treated with antithyroid drugs. These receptors all stem from a female donor with Graves disease.

The rearrangement joins TRBV6-1 to TRBJ1-1, with TRBD1 identical over 7 bases. The CDR3 is 13 amino acids. CDR1 and CDR2 from the germline V gene are MNHNS and SASEGT. Trimming at V came to 4 bases and at J to 10 bases, leaving 9 bases not matched to a gene. CDR3 DNA sequence: TGTGCCAGCAGTGCGGCGACAGGGAGTGGAGCTTTCTTT. This sequence encodes CASSAATGSGAFF.

This chain connects TRBV7-3 to TRBJ2-6; D gene uncertain. Germline V lookup: CDR1 SGHTA, CDR2 FQGTGA. This CDR3 is built from 16 residues. V was clipped by 2 bases and J by 2 bases, with 10 bases between them. Here the CDR3 reads CASSLGSGTGANVLTF. DNA of the CDR3: TGTGCCAGCAGCTTAGGTTCAGGTACTGGGGCCAACGTCCTGACTTTC.